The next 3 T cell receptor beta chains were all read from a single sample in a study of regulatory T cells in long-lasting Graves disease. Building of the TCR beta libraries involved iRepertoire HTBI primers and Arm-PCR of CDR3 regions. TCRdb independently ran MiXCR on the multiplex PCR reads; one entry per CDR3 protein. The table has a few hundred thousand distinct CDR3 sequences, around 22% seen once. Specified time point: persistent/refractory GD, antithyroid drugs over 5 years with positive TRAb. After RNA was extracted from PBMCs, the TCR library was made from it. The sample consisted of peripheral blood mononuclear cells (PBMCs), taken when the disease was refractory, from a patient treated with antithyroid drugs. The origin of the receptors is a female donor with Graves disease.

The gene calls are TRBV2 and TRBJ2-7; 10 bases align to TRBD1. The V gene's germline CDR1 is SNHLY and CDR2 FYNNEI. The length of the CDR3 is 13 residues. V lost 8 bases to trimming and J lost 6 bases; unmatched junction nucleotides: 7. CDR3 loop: CASVGDRGPEQYF. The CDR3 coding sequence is TGTGCCAGCGTGGGGGACAGGGGTCCCGAGCAGTACTTC.

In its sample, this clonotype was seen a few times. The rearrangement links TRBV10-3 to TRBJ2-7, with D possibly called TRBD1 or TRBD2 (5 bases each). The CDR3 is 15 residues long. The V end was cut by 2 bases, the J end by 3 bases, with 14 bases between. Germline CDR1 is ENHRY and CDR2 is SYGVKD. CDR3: CAISEPGKRGYEQYF. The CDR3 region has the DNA TGTGCCATCAGTGAGCCGGGAAAAAGGGGCTACGAGCAGTACTTC.

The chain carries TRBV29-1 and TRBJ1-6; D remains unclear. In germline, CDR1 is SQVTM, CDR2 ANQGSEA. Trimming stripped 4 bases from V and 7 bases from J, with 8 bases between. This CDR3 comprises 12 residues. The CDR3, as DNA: TGCAGCGTTGGAGAGGAGAATTCACCCCTCCACTTT. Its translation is CSVGEENSPLHF.